This T cell receptor beta chain was identified in a study of blood T cell repertoires in COVID-19. In the study overall: Samples came from the United States, Italy and Spain, spanning acute and convalescent COVID-19. The analysed material was cDNA or gDNA that came from T cells, B-cell-depleted T cells, or PBMCs.

The sample holds one count of this clone. Sequencing used immunoSEQ multiplex PCR; TCRdb keeps in-frame clones, though not all of them. The sample carries some 100,000 clones, approximately 92% recorded once. CDR1 and CDR2 from the germline V gene are SEHNR and FQNEAQ (reference sequence). V lost 4 bases and J lost 5; bases outside the gene matches: 8. This CDR3 comprises 16 residues. This clonotype was obtained from a man in his 70s with acute or convalescent COVID-19. Sequencing was performed on peripheral blood. The chain is built from TRBV7-9 and TRBJ1-1; TRBD1 agrees at 12 bases. As DNA, the CDR3 is TGTGCCAGCAGCTACCGGGACAGGGGGCATGTAACTGAAGCTTTCTTT. It encodes CASSYRDRGHVTEAFF.